This T cell receptor (beta chain) was identified in a study of blood T cell repertoires in COVID-19 (TCRdb year 2020). General notes on the study: The collaborator samples originated in the United States, Italy and Spain and spanned the acute and convalescent phases of COVID-19. Samples came from the ongoing ImmuneRACE study (first 160 participants) plus 1,254 subjects from 6 global collaborators. The repertoires were made available in a free public database intended to serve as a resource for research on the immune response to SARS-CoV-2. Where HLA class I and class II types were available, the types were taken from metadata supplied by the sample provider, not from assay-based typing. The sample metadata nearly always contained a de-identified subject ID, COVID-19 status, age in years and sex. The material from the prospective study consisted of cDNA or gDNA derived from T cells, B-cell-depleted T cells, or PBMCs. The dataset comprised deeply sampled blood TCRbeta repertoires from subjects exposed to, actively infected with, or recovered from COVID-19.

Overall study outcomes, separate from this receptor: The quantity of clinical and demographic metadata differed by source and by participant and was supplied without curation.

Measured from the cysteine to the phenylalanine, the CDR3 is 13 residues long. CDR3 DNA only is kept here, 39 bases in frame from base 1. V and J lose 7 bases and 4 bases, and a span of 14 bases separates them. CDR1 SQVTM and CDR2 ANQGSEA are derived from the germline V gene. In this sample, this clone turned up a few times. Its cognate antigen has yet to be identified. It has no much larger one-base neighbor in the sample; base qualities were not kept. Participants in the prospective study were enrolled through a virtual design, were aged 18 to 89 years, and lived in roughly 24 United States geographic areas. To assign participants to cohorts, the prospective study relied on clinical history that participants themselves reported in a screening survey and a study questionnaire. Recovered participants in ImmuneRACE Cohort 3 were defined by two consecutive negative NP/OP PCR tests, clearance by a healthcare professional, or resolution of symptoms. In the prospective study, mobile phlebotomists collected whole blood, serum and a nasopharyngeal or oropharyngeal swab from each participant. Prospective study participants could optionally give additional blood draws and questionnaires over a 2-month period. Before DNA extraction, blood samples from the prospective study were shipped at room temperature or frozen.

TCRbeta CDR3 regions were amplified from genomic DNA using the immunoSEQ Assay, a bias-controlled multiplex PCR. Regarding the original processing steps: Within the assay, amplification of reference gene primers was used to estimate how many nucleated cells each sample contained. Sequence reads were collapsed and filtered to measure the absolute abundance of every unique TCRbeta CDR3 rearrangement. For each sample, productive Simpson clonality was calculated as the square root of Simpson's diversity index over productive rearrangements. TCRdb limited this immuneACCESS table to in-frame rearrangements with V and J called. A share of clones is missing; checked studies link under half to unresolved V genes, and the rest is unexplained. The V and J calls and the clone size are those of that table, but D and trimming were determined from the DNA. This sample is represented by about 310,000 clones; approximately 90% of them were singletons. The ten top clones hold about 9.9% of the sample.

This TCR was sampled from a woman aged 40 to 50 who had recovered from COVID-19. The V and J segments used are TRBV29-1 and TRBJ2-1; TRBD1 might be the D gene, on 6 matching bases. The sequenced sample was PBMCs or T cells enriched from blood (not recorded which). The nucleotides are TGCAGCGCCGTACCGGGACATTACAATGAGCAGTTCTTC. The encoded protein is CSAVPGHYNEQFF.